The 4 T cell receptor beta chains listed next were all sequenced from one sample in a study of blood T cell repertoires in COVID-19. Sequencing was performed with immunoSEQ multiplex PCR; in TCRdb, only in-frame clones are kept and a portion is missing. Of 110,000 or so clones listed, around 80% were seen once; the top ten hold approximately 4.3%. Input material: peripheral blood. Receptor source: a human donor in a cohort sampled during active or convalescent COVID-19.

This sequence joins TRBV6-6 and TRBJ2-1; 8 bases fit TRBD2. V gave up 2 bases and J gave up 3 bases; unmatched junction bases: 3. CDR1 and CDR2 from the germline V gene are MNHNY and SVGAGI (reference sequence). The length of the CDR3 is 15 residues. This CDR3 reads CASSYRRGVYNEQFF. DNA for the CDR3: TGTGCCAGCAGTTACCGGCGGGGGGTCTACAATGAGCAGTTCTTC.

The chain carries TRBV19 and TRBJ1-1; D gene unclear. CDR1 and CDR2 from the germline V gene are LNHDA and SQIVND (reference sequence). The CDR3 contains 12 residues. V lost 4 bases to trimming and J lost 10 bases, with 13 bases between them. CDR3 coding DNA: TGTGCCAGTAGTACTCCGCCTTCGCGAGCTTTCTTT. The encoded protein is CASSTPPSRAFF. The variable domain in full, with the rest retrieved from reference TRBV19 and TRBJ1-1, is DGGITQSPKYLFRKEGQNVTLSCEQNLNHDAMYWYRQDPGQGLRLIYYSQIVNDFQKGDIAEGYSVSREKKESFPLTVTSAQKNPTAFYLCASSTPPSRAFFGQGTRLTVV.

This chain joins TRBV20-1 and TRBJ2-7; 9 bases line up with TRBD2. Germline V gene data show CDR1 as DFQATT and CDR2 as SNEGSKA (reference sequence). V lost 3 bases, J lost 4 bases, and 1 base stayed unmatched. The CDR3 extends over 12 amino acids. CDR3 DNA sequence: TGCAGTGCTAGTCTAGCGGGGTACGAGCAGTACTTC. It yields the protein CSASLAGYEQYF.

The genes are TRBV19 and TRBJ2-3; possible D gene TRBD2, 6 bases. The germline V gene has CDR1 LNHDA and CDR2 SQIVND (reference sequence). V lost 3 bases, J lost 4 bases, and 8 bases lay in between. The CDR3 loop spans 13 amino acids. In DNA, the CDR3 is TGTGCCAGTAGTATCTGGGGGGCAGATACGCAGTATTTT. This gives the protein CASSIWGADTQYF. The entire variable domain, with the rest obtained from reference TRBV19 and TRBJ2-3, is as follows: DGGITQSPKYLFRKEGQNVTLSCEQNLNHDAMYWYRQDPGQGLRLIYYSQIVNDFQKGDIAEGYSVSREKKESFPLTVTSAQKNPTAFYLCASSIWGADTQYFGPGTRLTVL.